This T cell receptor (beta chain) appears in the sequencing data of a study of metastatic and nonmetastatic thyroid tumors. Across the study: Across peripheral blood and tumor or nodule tissue samples taken from malignant and benign thyroid patients, the repertoires were compared with one another. General observations from the study: Malignant tumors reportedly showed significantly higher TCR beta diversity than benign nodules in both blood and tumor.

The CDR3 is 15 amino acids. V gave up 5 bases and J gave up 1 base; unmatched junction bases: 5. CDR1 and CDR2 from the germline V gene are SGHTA and FQGNSA. Each patient came to thyroid surgery without any prior treatment (of any kind). This clone has a count of ten or more. The antigen is not known. How the authors handled the data: To classify distant metastasis in papillary thyroid cancer, a model was built from CDR3 differences across clinicopathological groups. TCRdb recomputed clones from the PCR reads via MiXCR. The V and J calls were determined by TCRdb, not by the authors. The profile covers 25,000 or so clones, with roughly 15% appearing a single time and approximately 14% taken by the ten largest.

V is TRBV7-2 and J is TRBJ2-7, with 10 positions matching TRBD2. Sequenced input: blood. This receptor was taken from a male donor with papillary thyroid cancer or a benign thyroid nodule (not recorded which). Some clones in this sample may be carry-over from other donors' samples. DNA of the CDR3: TGTGCCAGCAGCCGGACTAGCGGAGAATCCTACGAGCAGTACTTC. This translates into CASSRTSGESYEQYF.